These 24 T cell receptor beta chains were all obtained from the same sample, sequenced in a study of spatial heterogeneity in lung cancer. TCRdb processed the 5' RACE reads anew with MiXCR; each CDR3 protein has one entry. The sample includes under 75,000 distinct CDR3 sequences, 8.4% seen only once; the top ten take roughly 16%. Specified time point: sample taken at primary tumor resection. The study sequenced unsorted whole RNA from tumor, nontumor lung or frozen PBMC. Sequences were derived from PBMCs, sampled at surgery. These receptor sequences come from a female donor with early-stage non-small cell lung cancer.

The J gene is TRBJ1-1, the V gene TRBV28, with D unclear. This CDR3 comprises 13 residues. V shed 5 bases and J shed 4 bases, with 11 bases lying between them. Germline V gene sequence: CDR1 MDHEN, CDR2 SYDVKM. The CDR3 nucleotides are TGTGCCAGCAGTCCTCGGTTCCTCACTGAAGCTTTCTTT. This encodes CASSPRFLTEAFF. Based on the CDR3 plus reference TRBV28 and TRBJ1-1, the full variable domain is DVKVTQSSRYLVKRTGEKVFLECVQDMDHENMFWYRQDPGLGLRLIYFSYDVKMKEKGDIPEGYSVSREKKERFSLILESASTNQTSMYLCASSPRFLTEAFFGQGTRLTVV.

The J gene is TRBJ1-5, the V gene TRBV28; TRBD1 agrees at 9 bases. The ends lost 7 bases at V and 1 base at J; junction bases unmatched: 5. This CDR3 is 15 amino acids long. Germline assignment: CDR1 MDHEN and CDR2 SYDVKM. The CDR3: CASKTGGGSNQPQHF. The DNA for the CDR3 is TGTGCCAGCAAGACAGGGGGAGGGAGCAATCAGCCCCAGCATTTT.

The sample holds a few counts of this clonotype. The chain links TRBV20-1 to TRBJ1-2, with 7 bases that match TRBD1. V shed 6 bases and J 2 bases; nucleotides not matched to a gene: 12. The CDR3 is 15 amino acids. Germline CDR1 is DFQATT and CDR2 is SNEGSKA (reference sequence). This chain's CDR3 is CSAQEGKTGNYGYTF. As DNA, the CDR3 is TGCAGTGCCCAGGAGGGGAAGACAGGGAACTATGGCTACACCTTC.

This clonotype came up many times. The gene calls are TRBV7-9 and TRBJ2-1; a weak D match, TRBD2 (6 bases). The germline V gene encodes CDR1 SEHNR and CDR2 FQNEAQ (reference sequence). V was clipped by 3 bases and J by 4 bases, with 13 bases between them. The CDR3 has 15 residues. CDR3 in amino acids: CASSLVRGIYNEQFF. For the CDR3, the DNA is TGTGCCAGCAGCTTGGTGCGGGGAATTTACAATGAGCAGTTCTTC. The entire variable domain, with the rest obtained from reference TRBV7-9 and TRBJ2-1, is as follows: DTGVSQNPRHKITKRGQNVTFRCDPISEHNRLYWYRQTLGQGPEFLTYFQNEAQLEKSRLLSDRFSAERPKGSFSTLEIQRTEQGDSAMYLCASSLVRGIYNEQFFGPGTRLTVL.

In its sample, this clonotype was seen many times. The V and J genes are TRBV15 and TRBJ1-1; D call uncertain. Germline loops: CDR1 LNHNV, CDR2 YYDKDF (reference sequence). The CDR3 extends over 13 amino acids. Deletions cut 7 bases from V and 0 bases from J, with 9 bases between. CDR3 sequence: CATTAMMNTEAFF. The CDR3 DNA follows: TGTGCCACCACAGCTATGATGAACACTGAAGCTTTCTTT.

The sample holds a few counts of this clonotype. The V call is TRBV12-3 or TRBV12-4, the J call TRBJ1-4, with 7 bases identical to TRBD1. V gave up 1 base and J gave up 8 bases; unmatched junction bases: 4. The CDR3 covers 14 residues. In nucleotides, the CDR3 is TGTGCCAGCAGTTTAGACAGGGGAGGCGAAAAACTGTTTTTT. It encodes CASSLDRGGEKLFF.

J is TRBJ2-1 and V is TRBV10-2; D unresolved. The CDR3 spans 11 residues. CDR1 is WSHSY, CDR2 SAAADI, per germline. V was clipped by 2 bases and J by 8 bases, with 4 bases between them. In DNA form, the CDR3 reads TGCGCCAGCAGTGAGGGGGATGAGCAGTTCTTC. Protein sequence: CASSEGDEQFF.

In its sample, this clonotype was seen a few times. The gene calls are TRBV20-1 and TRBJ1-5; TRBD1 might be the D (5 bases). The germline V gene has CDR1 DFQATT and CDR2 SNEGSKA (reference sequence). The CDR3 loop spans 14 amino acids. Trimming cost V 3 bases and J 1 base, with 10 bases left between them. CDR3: CSASSGASNQPQHF. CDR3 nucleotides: TGCAGTGCTAGTTCCGGGGCGAGCAATCAGCCCCAGCATTTT.

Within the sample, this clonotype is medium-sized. Here the CDR3 DNA reads TGTGCCAGCAGTTTAACTAGCGGGAGAGAGACCCAGTACTTC. Residues: CASSLTSGRETQYF. This rearrangement joins TRBV12-3 or TRBV12-4 to TRBJ2-5, with TRBD2 matching 11 bases. The CDR3 sequence is 14 residues long. The trim removed 2 bases at V and 4 bases at J, leaving 0 bases unmatched.

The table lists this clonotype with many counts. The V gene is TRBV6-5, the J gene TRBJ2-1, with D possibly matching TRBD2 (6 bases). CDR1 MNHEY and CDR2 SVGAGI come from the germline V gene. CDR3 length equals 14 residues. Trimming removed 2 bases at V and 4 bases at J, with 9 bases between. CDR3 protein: CASSYTSGYNEQFF. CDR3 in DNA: TGTGCCAGCAGTTACACGAGCGGGTACAATGAGCAGTTCTTC.

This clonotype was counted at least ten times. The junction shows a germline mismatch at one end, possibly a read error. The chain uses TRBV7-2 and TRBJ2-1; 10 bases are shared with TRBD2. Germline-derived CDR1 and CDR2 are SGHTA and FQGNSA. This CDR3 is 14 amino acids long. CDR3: CASSLYTSGTTEIF. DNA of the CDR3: TGTGCCAGCAGCTTGTACACTAGCGGGACCACCGAAATCTTC.

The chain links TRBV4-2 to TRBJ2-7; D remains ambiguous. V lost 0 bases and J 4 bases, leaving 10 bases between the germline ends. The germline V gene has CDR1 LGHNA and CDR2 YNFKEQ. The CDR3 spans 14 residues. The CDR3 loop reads CASSQDEAGYEQYF. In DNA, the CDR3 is TGTGCCAGCAGCCAAGACGAGGCCGGATACGAGCAGTACTTC.

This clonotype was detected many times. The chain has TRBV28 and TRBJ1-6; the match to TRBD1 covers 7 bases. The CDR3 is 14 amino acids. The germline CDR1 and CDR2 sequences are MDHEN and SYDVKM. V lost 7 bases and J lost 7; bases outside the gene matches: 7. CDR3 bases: TGTGCCAGCACCCGACAGGGTGGGAATTCACCCCTCCACTTT. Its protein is CASTRQGGNSPLHF.

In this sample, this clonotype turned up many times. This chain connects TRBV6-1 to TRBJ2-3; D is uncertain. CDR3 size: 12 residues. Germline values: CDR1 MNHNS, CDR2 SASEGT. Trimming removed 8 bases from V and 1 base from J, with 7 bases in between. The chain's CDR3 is CASRHRTDTQYF. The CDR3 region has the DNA TGTGCCAGCCGGCACCGCACAGATACGCAGTATTTT.

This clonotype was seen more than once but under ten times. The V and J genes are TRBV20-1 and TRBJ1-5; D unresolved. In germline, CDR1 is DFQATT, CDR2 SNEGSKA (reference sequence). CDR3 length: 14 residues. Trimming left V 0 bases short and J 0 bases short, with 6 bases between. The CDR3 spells CSARDGVSNQPQHF. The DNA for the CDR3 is TGCAGTGCTAGAGACGGGGTTAGCAATCAGCCCCAGCATTTT.

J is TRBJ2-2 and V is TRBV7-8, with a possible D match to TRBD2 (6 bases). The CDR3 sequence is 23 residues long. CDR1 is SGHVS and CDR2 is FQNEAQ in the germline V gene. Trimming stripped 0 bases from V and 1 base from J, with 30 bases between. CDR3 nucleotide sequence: TGTGCCAGCAGCTTAGCGAACGAGGGGAGACTAAGGGCCTCTAGCGAGAACACCGGGGAGCTGTTTTTT. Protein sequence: CASSLANEGRLRASSENTGELFF.

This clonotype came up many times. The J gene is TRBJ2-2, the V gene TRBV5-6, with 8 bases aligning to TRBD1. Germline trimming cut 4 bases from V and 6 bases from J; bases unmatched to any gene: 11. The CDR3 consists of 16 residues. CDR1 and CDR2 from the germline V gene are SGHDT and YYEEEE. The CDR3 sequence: CASSPRGQAVAGELFF. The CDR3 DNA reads TGTGCCAGCAGCCCGAGGGGACAGGCGGTCGCCGGGGAGCTGTTTTTT.

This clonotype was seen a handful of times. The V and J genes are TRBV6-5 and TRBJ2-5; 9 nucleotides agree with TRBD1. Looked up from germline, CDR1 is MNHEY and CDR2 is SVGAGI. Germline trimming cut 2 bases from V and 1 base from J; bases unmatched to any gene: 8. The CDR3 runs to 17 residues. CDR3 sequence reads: CASSYRRTGATQETQYF. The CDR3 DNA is TGTGCCAGCAGTTACCGCCGGACAGGGGCAACCCAAGAGACCCAGTACTTC.

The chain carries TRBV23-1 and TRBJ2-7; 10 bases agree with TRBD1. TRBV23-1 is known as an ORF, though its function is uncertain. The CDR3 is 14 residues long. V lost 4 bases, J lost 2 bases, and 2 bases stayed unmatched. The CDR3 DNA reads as TGCGCCAGCAGTCCCGGACAGGGGGCCTACGAGCAGTACGTC. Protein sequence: CASSPGQGAYEQYV.

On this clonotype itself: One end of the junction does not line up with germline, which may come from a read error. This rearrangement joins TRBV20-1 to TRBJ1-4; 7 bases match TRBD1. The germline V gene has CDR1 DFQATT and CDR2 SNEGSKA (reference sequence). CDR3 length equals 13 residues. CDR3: CSARGQFNGKLFF. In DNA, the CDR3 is TGCAGTGCCAGGGGACAGTTTAATGGAAAACTGTTTTTT.

CDR3 sequence (DNA): TGTGCCTGGGGGCTCGGGGCCTCTGGAAACACCATATATTTT. Protein: CAWGLGASGNTIYF. This rearrangement joins TRBV30 to TRBJ1-3, with D tentatively TRBD1 (5 bases). The V gene's germline CDR1 is GTSNPN and CDR2 SVGIG (reference sequence). V was trimmed by 5 bases and J by 0 bases, leaving 11 bases between them. The CDR3 is made up of 14 amino acids.

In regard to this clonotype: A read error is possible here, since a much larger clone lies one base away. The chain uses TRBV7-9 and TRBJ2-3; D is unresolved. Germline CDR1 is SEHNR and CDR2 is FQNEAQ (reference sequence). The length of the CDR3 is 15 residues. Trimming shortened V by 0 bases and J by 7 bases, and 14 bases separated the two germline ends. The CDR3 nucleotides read TGTGCCAGCAGCTTAGCGGGAAAGGGCGGCAATACGCAGTATTTT. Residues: CASSLAGKGGNTQYF.

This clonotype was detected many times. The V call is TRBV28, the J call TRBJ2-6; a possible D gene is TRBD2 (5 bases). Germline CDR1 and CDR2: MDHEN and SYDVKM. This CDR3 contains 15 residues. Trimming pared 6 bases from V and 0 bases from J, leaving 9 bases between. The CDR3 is CASSRGHSGANVLTF. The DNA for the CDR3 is TGTGCCAGCAGCCGAGGGCACTCTGGGGCCAACGTCCTGACTTTC. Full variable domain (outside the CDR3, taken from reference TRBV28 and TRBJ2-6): DVKVTQSSRYLVKRTGEKVFLECVQDMDHENMFWYRQDPGLGLRLIYFSYDVKMKEKGDIPEGYSVSREKKERFSLILESASTNQTSMYLCASSRGHSGANVLTFGAGSRLTVL.

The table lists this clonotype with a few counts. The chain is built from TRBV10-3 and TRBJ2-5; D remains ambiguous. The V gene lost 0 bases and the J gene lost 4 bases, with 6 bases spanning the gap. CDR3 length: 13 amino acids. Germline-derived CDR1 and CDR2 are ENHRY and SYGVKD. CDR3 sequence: CAISESGGETQYF. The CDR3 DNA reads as TGTGCCATCAGTGAGTCTGGCGGAGAGACCCAGTACTTC.